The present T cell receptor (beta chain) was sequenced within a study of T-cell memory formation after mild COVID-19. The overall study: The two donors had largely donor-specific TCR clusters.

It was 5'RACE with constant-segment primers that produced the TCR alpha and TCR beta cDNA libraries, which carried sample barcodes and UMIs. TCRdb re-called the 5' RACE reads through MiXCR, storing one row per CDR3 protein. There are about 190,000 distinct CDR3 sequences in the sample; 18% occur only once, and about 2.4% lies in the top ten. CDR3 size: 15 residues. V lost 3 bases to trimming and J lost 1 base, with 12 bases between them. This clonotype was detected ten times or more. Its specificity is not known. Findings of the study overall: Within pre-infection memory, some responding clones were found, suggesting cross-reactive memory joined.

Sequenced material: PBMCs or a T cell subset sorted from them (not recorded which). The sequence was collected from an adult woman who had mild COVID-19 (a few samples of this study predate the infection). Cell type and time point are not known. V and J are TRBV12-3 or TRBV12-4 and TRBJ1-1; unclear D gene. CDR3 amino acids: CASSLIGAENTEAFF. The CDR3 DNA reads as TGTGCCAGCAGTTTGATAGGAGCGGAGAACACTGAAGCTTTCTTT.